A selection of T cell receptor beta chains follows, all from one sample in a study of CD8+ T cells in alopecia areata. The data were produced by immunoSEQ multiplex PCR, yet TCRdb's version contains in-frame clones alone and is incomplete. Among roughly 180,000 clones listed, around 60% were seen once. Sequencing was performed on CD4+ T cells sorted from blood, taken at week 4, from a patient treated with tofacitinib. All receptors come from a human donor with alopecia areata. Each CDR3 is given with its conserved first and last residue. A D gene is named only where the DNA matches it firmly. Part of the rows lack a size; the others show once, few, many or a class for expanded clones.

J: TRBJ2-1
V: TRBV29-1
size: -
D: TRBD2
DNA: TGCAGCGTAGGGACTAGCATCTACAATGAGCAGTTCTTC
CDR3: CSVGTSIYNEQFF

J: TRBJ2-7
V: TRBV15
size: -
D: TRBD1
DNA: TGTGCCACCTCAAAATACAGGGGAGTTGACTACGAGCAGTACTTC
CDR3: CATSKYRGVDYEQYF

J: TRBJ1-1
V: TRBV19
size: few
D: -
DNA: TGTGCCTCTATGTGGGGCAAAGCTGCTTTCTTT
CDR3: CASMWGKAAFF

J: TRBJ2-2
V: TRBV11-2
size: few
D: -
DNA: TGTGCCAGCAGCTTAAGGGCGGATCGGAACACCGGGGAGCTGTTTTTT
CDR3: CASSLRADRNTGELFF

J: TRBJ1-2
V: TRBV29-1
size: -
D: -
DNA: TGCAGCGTCCTCTCTTTGCTGGGGGGCTACACCTTC
CDR3: CSVLSLLGGYTF

J: TRBJ2-3
V: TRBV10-3
size: -
D: -
DNA: TGTGCCACCCAAAGTCCGGGCACAGATACGCAGTATTTT
CDR3: CATQSPGTDTQYF

J: TRBJ2-5
V: TRBV2
size: -
D: -
DNA: TGTGCCAGCAGTGAATACTTGGCGGAGACCCAGTACTTC
CDR3: CASSEYLAETQYF

J: TRBJ2-1
V: TRBV7-9
size: few
D: TRBD2
DNA: TGTGCCAGCAGCTCCAGAGTGGGCGGGGGACGTCACAATGAGCAGTTCTTC
CDR3: CASSSRVGGGRHNEQFF

J: TRBJ1-2
V: TRBV25-1
size: -
D: -
DNA: TGTGCCAGCAGTGAACACGGTTACCACTATGGCTACACCTTC
CDR3: CASSEHGYHYGYTF

J: TRBJ2-7
V: TRBV6-5
size: -
D: -
DNA: TGTGCCAGGAAAAGCTACGAGCAGTACTTC
CDR3: CARKSYEQYF

J: TRBJ1-2
V: TRBV5-1
size: few
D: TRBD1
DNA: TGCGCCAGCAGCTGGGACAGCGTCTATGGCTACACCTTC
CDR3: CASSWDSVYGYTF

J: TRBJ2-1
V: TRBV30
size: -
D: TRBD2
DNA: TGTGCCTGGAGTGTGCGGGGGGGCCGCGACAATGAGCAGTTCTTC
CDR3: CAWSVRGGRDNEQFF

J: TRBJ2-6
V: TRBV29-1
size: few
D: -
DNA: TGCAGCCCGATGGCCAACGTCCTGACTTTC
CDR3: CSPMANVLTF

J: TRBJ2-5
V: TRBV6-1
size: -
D: -
DNA: TGTGCCAGCAGTCCTACTATGACGGGGGAGACCCAGTACTTC
CDR3: CASSPTMTGETQYF

J: TRBJ1-2
V: TRBV30
size: once
D: -
DNA: TGTGCCTGGGGTAGAGGATTAGGCTACACCTTC
CDR3: CAWGRGLGYTF

J: TRBJ1-1
V: TRBV28
size: -
D: -
DNA: TGTGCCAGCATGGACGGGTTCACTGAAGCTTTCTTT
CDR3: CASMDGFTEAFF

J: TRBJ2-5
V: TRBV30
size: -
D: -
DNA: TGTGCCTTTCAGTGGAGCGGAGGAATACAAGAGACCCAGTACTTC
CDR3: CAFQWSGGIQETQYF